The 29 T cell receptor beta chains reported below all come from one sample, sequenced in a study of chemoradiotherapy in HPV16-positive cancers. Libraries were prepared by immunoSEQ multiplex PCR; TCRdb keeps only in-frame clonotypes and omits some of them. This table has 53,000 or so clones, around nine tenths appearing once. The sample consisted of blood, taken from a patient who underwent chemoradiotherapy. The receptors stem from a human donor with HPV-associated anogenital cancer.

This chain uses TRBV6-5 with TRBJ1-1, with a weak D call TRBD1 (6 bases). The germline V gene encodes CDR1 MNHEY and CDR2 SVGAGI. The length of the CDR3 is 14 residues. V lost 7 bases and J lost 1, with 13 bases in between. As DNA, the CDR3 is TGTGCCAGCACTCCCCGGACAGCGAACACTGAAGCTTTCTTT. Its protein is CASTPRTANTEAFF.

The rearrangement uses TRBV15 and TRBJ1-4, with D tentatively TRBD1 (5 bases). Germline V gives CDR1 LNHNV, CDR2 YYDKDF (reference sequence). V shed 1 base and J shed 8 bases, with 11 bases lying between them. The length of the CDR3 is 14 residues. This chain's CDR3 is CATSRGGSGEKLFF. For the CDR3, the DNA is TGTGCCACCAGCAGAGGGGGCTCAGGGGAAAAACTGTTTTTT.

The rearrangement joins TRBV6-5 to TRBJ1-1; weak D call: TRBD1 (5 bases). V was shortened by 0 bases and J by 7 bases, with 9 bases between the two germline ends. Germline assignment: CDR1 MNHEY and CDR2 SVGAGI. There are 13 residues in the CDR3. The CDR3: CASSYSTGVEAFF. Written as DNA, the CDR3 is TGTGCCAGCAGTTACTCGACGGGGGTTGAAGCTTTCTTT.

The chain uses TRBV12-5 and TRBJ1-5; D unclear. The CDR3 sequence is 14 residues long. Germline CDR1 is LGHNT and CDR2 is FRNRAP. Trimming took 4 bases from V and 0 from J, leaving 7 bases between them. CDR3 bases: TGTGCTAGTGGTTCGGCAGATAGCAATCAGCCCCAGCATTTT. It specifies CASGSADSNQPQHF. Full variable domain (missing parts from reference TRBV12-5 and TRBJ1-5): DARVTQTPRHKVTEMGQEVTMRCQPILGHNTVFWYRQTMMQGLELLAYFRNRAPLDDSGMPKDRFSAEMPDATLATLKIQPSEPRDSAVYFCASGSADSNQPQHFGDGTRLSIL.

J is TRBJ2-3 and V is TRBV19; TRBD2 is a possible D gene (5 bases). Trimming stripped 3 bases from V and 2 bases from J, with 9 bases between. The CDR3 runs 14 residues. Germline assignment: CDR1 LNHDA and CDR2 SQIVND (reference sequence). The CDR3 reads CASSIGEYTDTQYF. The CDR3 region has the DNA TGTGCCAGTAGTATCGGGGAGTACACAGATACGCAGTATTTT.

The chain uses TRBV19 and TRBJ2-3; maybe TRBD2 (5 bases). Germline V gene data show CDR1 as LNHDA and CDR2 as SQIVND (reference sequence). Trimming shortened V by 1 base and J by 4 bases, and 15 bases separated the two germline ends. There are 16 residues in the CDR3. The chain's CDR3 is CASSIVGGRGPDTQYF. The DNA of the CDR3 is TGTGCCAGTAGTATAGTAGGTGGGAGAGGGCCAGATACGCAGTATTTT.

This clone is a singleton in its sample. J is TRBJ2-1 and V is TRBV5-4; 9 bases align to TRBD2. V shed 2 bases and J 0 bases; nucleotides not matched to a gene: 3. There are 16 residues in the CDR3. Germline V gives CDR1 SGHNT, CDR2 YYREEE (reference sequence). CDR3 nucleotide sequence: TGTGCCAGCAGCTTCCTAGCGGGGAGCTCCTACAATGAGCAGTTCTTC. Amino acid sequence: CASSFLAGSSYNEQFF.

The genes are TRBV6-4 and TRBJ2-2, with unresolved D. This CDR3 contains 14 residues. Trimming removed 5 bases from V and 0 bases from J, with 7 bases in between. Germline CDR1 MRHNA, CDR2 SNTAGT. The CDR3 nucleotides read TGTGCCAGCAGTCCCCAGGCGAACACCGGGGAGCTGTTTTTT. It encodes CASSPQANTGELFF.

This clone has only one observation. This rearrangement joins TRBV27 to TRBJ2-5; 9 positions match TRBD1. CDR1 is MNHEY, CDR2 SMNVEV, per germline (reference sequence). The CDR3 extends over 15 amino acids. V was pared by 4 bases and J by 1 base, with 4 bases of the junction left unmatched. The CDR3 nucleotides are TGTGCCAGCAGTTCCGGGACAGGGACCCAAGAGACCCAGTACTTC. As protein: CASSSGTGTQETQYF.

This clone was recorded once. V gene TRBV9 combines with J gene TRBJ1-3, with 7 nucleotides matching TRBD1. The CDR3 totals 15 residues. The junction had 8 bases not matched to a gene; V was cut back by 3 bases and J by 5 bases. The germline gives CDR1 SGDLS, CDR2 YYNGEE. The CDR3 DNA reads TGTGCCAGCAGCGCCTGGACAGGCACGAGAAACACCATATATTTT. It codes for CASSAWTGTRNTIYF.

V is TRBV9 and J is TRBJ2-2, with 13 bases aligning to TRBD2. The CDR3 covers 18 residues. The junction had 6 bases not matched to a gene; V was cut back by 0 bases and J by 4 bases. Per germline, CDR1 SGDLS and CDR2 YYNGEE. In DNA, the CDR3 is TGTGCCAGCAGCGTAGGAACTAGCGGGGGGGCACTCACCGGGGAGCTGTTTTTT. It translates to CASSVGTSGGALTGELFF.

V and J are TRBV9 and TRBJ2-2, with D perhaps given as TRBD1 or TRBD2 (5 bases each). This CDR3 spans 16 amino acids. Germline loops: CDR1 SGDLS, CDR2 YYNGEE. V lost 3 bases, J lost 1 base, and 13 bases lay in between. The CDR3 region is CASSARGTENTGELFF. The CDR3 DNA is TGTGCCAGCAGCGCGAGGGGTACAGAGAACACCGGGGAGCTGTTTTTT.

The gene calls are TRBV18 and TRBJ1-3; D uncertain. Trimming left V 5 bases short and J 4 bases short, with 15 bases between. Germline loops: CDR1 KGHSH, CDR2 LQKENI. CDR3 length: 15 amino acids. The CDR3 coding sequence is TGTGCCAGCTCAATCCAGCCTTTCTCGGGAAACACCATATATTTT. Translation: CASSIQPFSGNTIYF.

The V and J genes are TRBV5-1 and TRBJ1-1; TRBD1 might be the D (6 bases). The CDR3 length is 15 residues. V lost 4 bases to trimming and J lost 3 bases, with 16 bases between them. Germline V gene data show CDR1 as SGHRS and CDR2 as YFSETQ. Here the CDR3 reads CASSEKAAGDTEAFF. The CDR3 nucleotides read TGCGCCAGCAGCGAGAAAGCGGCAGGGGACACTGAAGCTTTCTTT.

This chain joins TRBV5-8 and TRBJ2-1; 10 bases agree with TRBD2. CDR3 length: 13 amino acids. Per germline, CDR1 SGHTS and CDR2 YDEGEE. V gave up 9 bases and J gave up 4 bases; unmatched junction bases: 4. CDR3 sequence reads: CATQRGGYNEQFF. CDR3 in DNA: TGTGCCACCCAGCGGGGGGGTTACAATGAGCAGTTCTTC. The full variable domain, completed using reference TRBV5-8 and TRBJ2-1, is EAGVTQSPTHLIKTRGQQATLRCSPISGHTSVYWYQQALGLGLQFLLWYDEGEERNRGNFPPRFSGRQFPNYSSELNVNALELEDSALYLCATQRGGYNEQFFGPGTRLTVL.

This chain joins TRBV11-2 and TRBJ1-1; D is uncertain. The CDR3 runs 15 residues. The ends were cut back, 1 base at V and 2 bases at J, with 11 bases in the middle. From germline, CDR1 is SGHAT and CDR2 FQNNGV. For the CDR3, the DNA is TGTGCCAGCAGCTTAGGGTATCGGGCCAACACTGAAGCTTTCTTT. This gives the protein CASSLGYRANTEAFF.

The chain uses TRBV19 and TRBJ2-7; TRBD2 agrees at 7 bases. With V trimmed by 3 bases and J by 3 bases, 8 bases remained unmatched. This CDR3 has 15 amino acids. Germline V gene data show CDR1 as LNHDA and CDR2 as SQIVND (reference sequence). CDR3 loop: CASSISPGGGYEQYF. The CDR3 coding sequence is TGTGCCAGTAGTATTTCTCCGGGCGGGGGCTACGAGCAGTACTTC.

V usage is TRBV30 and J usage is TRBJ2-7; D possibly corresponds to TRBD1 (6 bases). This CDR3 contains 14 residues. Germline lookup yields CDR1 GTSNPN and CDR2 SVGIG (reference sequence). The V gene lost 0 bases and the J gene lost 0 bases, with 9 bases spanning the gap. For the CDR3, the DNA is TGTGCCTGGAGTGTACAGGGAAGCTCCTACGAGCAGTACTTC. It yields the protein CAWSVQGSSYEQYF.

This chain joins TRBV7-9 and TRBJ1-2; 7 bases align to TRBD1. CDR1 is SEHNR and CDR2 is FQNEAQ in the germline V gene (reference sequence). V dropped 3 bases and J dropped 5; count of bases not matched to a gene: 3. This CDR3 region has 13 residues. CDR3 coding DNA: TGTGCCAGCAGCTTCGTACAGGGGTATGGCTACACCTTC. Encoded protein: CASSFVQGYGYTF.

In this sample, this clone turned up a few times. CDR3 DNA sequence: TGTGCCAGCAGCTTCAGGACGGTATTTTCTGGGGCCAACGTCCTGACTTTC. This codes for CASSFRTVFSGANVLTF. The genes are TRBV7-2 and TRBJ2-6; no clear D. Germline CDR1 is SGHTA and CDR2 is FQGNSA. The CDR3 is made up of 17 amino acids. The V end lost 3 bases, the J end lost 1 base, and 13 bases lay between the germline ends.

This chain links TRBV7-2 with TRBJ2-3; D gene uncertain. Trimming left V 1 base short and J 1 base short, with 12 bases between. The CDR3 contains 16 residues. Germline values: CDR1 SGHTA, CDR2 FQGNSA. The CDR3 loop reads CASSLVGSPGTDTQYF. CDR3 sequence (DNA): TGTGCCAGCAGCTTAGTGGGCTCCCCAGGCACAGATACGCAGTATTTT.

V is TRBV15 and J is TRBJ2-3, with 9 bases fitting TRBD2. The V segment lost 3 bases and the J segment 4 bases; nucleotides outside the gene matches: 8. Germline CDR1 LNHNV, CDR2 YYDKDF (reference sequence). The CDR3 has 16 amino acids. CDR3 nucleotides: TGTGCCACCAGCAGCATAGCGGGAGTAGACTCAGATACGCAGTATTTT. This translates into CATSSIAGVDSDTQYF.

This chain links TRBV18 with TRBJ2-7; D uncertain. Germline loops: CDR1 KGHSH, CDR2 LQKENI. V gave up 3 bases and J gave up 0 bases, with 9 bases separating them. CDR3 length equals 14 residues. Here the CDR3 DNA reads TGTGCCAGCTCACCTCGACTCAGCTCCTACGAGCAGTACTTC. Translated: CASSPRLSSYEQYF.

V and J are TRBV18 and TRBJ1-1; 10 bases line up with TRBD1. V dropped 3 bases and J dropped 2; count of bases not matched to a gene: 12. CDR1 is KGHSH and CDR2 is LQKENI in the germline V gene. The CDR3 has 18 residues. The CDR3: CASSPPGQGGPGNTEAFF. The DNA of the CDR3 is TGTGCCAGCTCACCCCCCGGACAGGGGGGTCCTGGAAACACTGAAGCTTTCTTT.

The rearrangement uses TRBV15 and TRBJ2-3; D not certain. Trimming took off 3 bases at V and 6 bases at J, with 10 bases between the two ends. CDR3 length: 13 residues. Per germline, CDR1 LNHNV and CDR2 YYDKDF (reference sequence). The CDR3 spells CATSSGRVDTQYF. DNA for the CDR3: TGTGCCACCAGCAGCGGCCGAGTGGATACGCAGTATTTT.

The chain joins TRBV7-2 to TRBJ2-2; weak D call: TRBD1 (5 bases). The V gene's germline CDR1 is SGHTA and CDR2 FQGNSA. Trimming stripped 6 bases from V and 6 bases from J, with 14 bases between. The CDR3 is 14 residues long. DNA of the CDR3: TGTGCCAGCAGTTTTAAAAGGGGTGCCGGGGAGCTGTTTTTT. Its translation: CASSFKRGAGELFF.

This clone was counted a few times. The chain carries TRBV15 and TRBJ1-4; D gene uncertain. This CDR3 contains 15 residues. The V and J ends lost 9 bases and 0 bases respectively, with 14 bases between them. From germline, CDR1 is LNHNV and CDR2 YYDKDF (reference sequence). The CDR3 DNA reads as TGTGCCACTTCCCTACTGAGAACAACTAATGAAAAACTGTTTTTT. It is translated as CATSLLRTTNEKLFF. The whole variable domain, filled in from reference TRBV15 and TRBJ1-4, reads DAMVIQNPRYQVTQFGKPVTLSCSQTLNHNVMYWYQQKSSQAPKLLFHYYDKDFNNEADTPDNFQSRRPNTSFCFLDIRSPGLGDTAMYLCATSLLRTTNEKLFFGSGTQLSVL.

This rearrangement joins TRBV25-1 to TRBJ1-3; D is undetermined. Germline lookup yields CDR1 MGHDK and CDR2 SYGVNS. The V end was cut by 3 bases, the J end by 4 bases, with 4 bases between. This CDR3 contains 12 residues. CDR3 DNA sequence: TGTGCCAGCAGTGACAAGGGAAACACCATATATTTT. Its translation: CASSDKGNTIYF.

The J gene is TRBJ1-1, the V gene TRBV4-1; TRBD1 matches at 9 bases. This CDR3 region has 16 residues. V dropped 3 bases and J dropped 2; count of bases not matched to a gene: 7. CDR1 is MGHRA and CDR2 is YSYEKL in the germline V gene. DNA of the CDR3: TGCGCCAGCAGCCAGGCCGGGACAGGGTCAAACACTGAAGCTTTCTTT. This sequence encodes CASSQAGTGSNTEAFF.